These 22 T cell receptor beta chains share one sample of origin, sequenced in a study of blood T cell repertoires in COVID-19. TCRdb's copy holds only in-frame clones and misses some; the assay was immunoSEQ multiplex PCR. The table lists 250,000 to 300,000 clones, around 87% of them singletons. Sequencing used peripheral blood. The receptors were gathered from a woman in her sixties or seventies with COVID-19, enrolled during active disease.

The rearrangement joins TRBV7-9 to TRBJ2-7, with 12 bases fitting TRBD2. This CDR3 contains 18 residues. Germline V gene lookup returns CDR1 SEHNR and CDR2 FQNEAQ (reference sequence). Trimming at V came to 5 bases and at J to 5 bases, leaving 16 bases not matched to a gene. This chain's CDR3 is CASSPLGWLAGGVHEQYF. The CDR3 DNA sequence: TGTGCCAGCAGCCCCCTGGGGTGGCTAGCGGGAGGGGTCCACGAGCAGTACTTC.

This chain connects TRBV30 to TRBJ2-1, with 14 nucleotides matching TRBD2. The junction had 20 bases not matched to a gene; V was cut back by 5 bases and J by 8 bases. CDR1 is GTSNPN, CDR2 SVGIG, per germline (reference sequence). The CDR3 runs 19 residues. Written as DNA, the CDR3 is TGTGCCTGGGGGGCTGGGTGGACTAGCGGGAGGAACACACGGGATGAGCAGTTCTTC. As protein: CAWGAGWTSGRNTRDEQFF.

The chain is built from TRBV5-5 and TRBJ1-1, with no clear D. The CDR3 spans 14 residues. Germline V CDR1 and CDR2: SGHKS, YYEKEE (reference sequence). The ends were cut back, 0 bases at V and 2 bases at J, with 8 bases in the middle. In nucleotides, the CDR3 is TGTGCCAGCAGCTTGGAGCAAGCTAACACTGAAGCTTTCTTT. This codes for CASSLEQANTEAFF.

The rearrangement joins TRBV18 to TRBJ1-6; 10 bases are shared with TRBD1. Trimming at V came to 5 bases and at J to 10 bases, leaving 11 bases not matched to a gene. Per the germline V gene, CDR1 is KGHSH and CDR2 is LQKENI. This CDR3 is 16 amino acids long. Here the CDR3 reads CASSLSGDRGGSPLHF. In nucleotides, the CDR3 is TGTGCCAGCTCATTATCCGGGGACAGGGGAGGATCACCCCTCCACTTT.

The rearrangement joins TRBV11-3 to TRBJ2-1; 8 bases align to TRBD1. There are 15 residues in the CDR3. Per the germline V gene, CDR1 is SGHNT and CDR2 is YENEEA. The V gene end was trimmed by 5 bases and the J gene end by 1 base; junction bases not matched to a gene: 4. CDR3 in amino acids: CASSRGTGSYNEQFF. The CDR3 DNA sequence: TGTGCCAGCAGCCGAGGGACAGGTTCCTACAATGAGCAGTTCTTC. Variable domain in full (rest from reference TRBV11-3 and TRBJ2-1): EAGVVQSPRYKIIEKKQPVAFWCNPISGHNTLYWYLQNLGQGPELLIRYENEEAVDDSQLPKDRFSAERLKGVDSTLKIQPAELGDSAVYLCASSRGTGSYNEQFFGPGTRLTVL.

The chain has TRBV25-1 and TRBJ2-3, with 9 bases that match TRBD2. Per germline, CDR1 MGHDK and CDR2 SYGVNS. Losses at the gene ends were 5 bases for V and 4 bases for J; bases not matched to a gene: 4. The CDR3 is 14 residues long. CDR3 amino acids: CASSLGLASDTQYF. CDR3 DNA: TGTGCCAGCAGTTTAGGACTAGCGTCAGATACGCAGTATTTT.

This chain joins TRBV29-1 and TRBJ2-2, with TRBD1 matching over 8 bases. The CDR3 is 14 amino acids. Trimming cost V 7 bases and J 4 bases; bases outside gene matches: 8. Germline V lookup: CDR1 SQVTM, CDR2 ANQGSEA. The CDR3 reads CSGGQGLGTGELFF. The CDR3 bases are TGCAGCGGAGGACAGGGACTTGGCACCGGGGAGCTGTTTTTT.

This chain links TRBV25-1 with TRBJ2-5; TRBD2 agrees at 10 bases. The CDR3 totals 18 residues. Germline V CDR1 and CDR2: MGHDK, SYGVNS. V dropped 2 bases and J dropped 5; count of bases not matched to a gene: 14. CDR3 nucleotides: TGTGCCAGCAGTGAACACCGTGTAAGCGGGAGGGCCGGGGAGACCCAGTACTTC. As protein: CASSEHRVSGRAGETQYF.

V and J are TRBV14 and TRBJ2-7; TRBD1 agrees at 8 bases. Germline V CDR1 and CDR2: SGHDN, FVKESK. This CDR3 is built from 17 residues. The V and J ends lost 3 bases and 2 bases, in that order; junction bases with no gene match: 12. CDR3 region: CASSQTAGGTPAYEQYF. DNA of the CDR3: TGTGCCAGCAGCCAGACCGCAGGGGGCACCCCAGCCTACGAGCAGTACTTC.

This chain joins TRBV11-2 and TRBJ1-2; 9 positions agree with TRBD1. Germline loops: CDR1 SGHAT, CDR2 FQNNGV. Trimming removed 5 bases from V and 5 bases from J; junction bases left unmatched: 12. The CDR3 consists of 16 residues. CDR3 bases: TGTGCCAGCAGCCCGATACAGGGGGCGTTTGGGTATGGCTACACCTTC. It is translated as CASSPIQGAFGYGYTF.

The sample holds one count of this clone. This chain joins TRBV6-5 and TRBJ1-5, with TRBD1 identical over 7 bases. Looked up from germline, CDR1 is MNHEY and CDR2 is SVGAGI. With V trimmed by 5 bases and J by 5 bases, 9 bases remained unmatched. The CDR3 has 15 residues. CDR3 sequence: CASSIRQGRHQPQHF. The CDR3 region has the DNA TGTGCCAGCAGTATCCGACAGGGTAGACATCAGCCCCAGCATTTT.

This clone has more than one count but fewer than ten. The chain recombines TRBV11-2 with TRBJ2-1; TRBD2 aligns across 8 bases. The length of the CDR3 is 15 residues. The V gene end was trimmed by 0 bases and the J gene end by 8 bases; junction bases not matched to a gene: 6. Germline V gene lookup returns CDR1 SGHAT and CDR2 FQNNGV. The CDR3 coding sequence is TGTGCCAGCAGCTTAGATGGGAGCGGGAGATATGAGCAGTTCTTC. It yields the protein CASSLDGSGRYEQFF.

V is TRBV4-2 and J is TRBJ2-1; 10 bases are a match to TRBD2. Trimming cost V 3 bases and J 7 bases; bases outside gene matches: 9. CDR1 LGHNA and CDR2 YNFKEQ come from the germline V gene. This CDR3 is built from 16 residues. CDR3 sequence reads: CASSHLGTSGINEQFF. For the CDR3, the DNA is TGTGCCAGCAGCCATTTAGGTACTAGCGGGATTAATGAGCAGTTCTTC.

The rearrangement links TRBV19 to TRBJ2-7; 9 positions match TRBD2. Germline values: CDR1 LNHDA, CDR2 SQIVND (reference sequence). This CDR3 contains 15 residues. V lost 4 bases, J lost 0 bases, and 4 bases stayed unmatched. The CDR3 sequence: CASSNLAGSSYEQYF. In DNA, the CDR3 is TGTGCCAGTAGTAACCTAGCGGGAAGCTCCTACGAGCAGTACTTC.

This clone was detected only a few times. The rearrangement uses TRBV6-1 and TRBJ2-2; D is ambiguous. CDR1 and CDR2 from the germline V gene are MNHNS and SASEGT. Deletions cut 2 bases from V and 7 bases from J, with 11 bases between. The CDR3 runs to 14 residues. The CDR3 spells CASSENRVGGELFF. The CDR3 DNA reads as TGTGCCAGCAGTGAAAATCGGGTCGGCGGGGAGCTGTTTTTT.

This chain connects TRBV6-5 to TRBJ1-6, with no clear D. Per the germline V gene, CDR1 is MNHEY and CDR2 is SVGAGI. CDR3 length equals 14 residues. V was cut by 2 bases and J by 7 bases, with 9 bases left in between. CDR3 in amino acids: CASSYGTENSPLHF. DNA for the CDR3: TGTGCCAGCAGTTACGGAACAGAGAATTCACCCCTCCACTTT.

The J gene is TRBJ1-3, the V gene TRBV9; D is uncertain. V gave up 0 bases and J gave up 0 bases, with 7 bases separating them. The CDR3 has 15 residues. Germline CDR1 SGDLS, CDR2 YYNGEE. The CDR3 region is CASSVGGSSGNTIYF. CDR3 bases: TGTGCCAGCAGCGTAGGAGGCAGCTCTGGAAACACCATATATTTT.

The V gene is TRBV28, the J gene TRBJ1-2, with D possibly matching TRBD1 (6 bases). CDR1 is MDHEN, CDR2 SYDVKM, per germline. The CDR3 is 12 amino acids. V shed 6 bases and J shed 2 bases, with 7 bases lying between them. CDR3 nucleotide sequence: TGTGCCAGCAGAACAGGGAACTATGGCTACACCTTC. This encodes CASRTGNYGYTF.

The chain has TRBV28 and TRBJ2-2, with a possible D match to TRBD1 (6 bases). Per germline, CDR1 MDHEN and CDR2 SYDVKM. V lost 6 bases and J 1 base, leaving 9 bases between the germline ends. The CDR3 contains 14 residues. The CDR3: CASRGGQNTGELFF. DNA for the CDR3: TGTGCCAGCAGAGGGGGACAGAACACCGGGGAGCTGTTTTTT.

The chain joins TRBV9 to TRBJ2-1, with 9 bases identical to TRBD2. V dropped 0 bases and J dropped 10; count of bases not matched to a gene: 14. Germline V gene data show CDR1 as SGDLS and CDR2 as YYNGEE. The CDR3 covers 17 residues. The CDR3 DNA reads TGTGCCAGCAGCGTAGCGGTAACTAGCGGGCCCCGAGGGGAGCAGTTCTTC. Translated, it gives CASSVAVTSGPRGEQFF.

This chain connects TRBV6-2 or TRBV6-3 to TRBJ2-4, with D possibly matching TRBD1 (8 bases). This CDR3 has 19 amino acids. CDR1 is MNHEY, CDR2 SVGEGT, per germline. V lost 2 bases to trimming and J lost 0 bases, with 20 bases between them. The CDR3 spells CASSYPGGGRLLAKNIQYF. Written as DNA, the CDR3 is TGTGCCAGCAGTTACCCAGGGGGCGGGAGATTACTAGCCAAAAACATTCAGTACTTC.

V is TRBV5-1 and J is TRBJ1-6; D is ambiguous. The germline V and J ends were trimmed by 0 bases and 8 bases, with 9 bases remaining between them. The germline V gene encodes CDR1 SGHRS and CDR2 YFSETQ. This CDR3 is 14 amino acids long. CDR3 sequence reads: CASSLGPSYSPLHF. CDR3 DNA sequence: TGCGCCAGCAGCTTGGGGCCCTCCTATTCACCCCTCCACTTT.